A few counts support the clone carrying this T cell receptor beta chain. Germline values: CDR1 SQVTM, CDR2 ANQGSEA. This CDR3 contains 13 residues. V lost 2 bases and J lost 3, with 10 bases in between. A single record per CDR3 protein comes from TCRdb applying MiXCR to the RT-PCR reads. The repertoire holds hundreds of thousands of distinct CDR3 sequences, with roughly 10% as singletons. The data were obtained in a study of response to subunit inactivated influenza vaccine. The same sample was also studied in work on T cells expressing NK-cell markers. That investigation notes: A 5'RACE template switching approach incorporating UMIs was used to make TCR beta cDNA. Sorted CD3+CD56-NKG2C+, CD3+CD56+NKG2C+ and CD3+CD56+NKG2C- T cells supplied the TCR beta repertoires. Nothing established the HCMV specificity of expanded NKG2C+ T cell clones.

Sequences were derived from PBMCs from blood, sampled on the day of vaccination. This chain links TRBV29-1 with TRBJ2-5, with D possibly matching TRBD2 (6 bases). The receptor's source is a man over 45 who received an inactivated influenza vaccine. The chain's CDR3 is CSVEWGVKETQYF. The CDR3 coding sequence is TGCAGCGTTGAATGGGGGGTAAAAGAGACCCAGTACTTC.